A selection of T cell receptor beta chains follows, all from one sample in a study of cytotoxic CD8 clonotypes in ibrutinib-treated CLL. This table comes from immunoSEQ multiplex PCR, and its TCRdb copy is limited to in-frame clones, with some not included. The sample lists about 150,000 clones, around 76% occurring once. Material: PBMCs, obtained after 24 months of ibrutinib treatment. Receptors were obtained from a human donor with chronic lymphocytic leukemia. Each CDR3 is given with its conserved first and last residue.

CASSTNLGLAGVTGELFF	TRBV7-9	TRBJ2-2
CASTLVSGDYNEQFF	TRBV19	TRBJ2-1
CASHRGPQETQYF	TRBV2	TRBJ2-5
CASSQRGPVTDTQYF	TRBV4-3	TRBJ2-3
CASSRRDSNQPQHF	TRBV19	TRBJ1-5
CASSWGLGKYYEQYF	TRBV6-5	TRBJ2-7
CASSIRGDQPQHF	TRBV19	TRBJ1-5
CASRREGDEQYF	TRBV6-4	TRBJ2-7
CASSGGGSSETQYF	TRBV25-1	TRBJ2-5
CASSPGGSRAYEQYF	TRBV18	TRBJ2-7
CASSLWGPLGSYEQYF	TRBV11-2	TRBJ2-7
CSVQARPFNYGYTF	TRBV29-1	TRBJ1-2
CASSPLPAGADTQYF	TRBV6-5	TRBJ2-3
CSAQLGDTQYF	TRBV20-1	TRBJ2-3
CASSLFAGAPDGQYF	TRBV7-2	TRBJ2-7
CASSLRPGTGSVQFF	TRBV7-3	TRBJ2-1
CASSLGYSGANVLTF	TRBV27	TRBJ2-6
CASSPWRGLGDEQFF	TRBV7-2	TRBJ2-1
CASSDSSGAADTQYF	TRBV6-1	TRBJ2-3
CASPGGVDTQYF	TRBV2	TRBJ2-3
CASSPRAAHLRGYTF	TRBV27	TRBJ1-2
CSASWGTQYF	TRBV20-1	TRBJ2-5
CASSWGVGQFF	TRBV28	TRBJ2-1
CASSPRTGGTEAFF	TRBV18	TRBJ1-1
CASSLNPYEQYF	TRBV5-1	TRBJ2-7
CASSLAGGGQGAFF	TRBV5-1	TRBJ1-1
CASSLRTGRSSGANVLTF	TRBV28	TRBJ2-6
CASSLAVGNSPLHF	TRBV7-9	TRBJ1-6
CASSLDPAGGGSVEQYF	TRBV5-1	TRBJ2-7
CASSQGGWNTEAFF	TRBV16	TRBJ1-1
CAISEGDRAYYEQYF	TRBV10-3	TRBJ2-7
CASSSHPVDYGYTF	TRBV9	TRBJ1-2
CSAAQETQYF	TRBV29-1	TRBJ2-5
CASTQGGRSGDTIYF	TRBV7-8	TRBJ1-3
CASGHTGTSGGNEQFF	TRBV12-5	TRBJ2-1
CASSLTGGNTEAFF	TRBV18	TRBJ1-1
CASSKRGPRDTKFF	TRBV21-1	TRBJ2-1
CASSYSMGLSYEQYF	TRBV6-6	TRBJ2-7
CASSYERGYTF	TRBV6-5	TRBJ1-2
CASSRVSGANVLTF	TRBV5-1	TRBJ2-6
CAISESSGSRETQYF	TRBV10-3	TRBJ2-5
CAISDPRRGAGNTIYF	TRBV10-3	TRBJ1-3
CAWSAPGGQGGYGYTF	TRBV30	TRBJ1-2
CASSPTGTGGEQYF	TRBV18	TRBJ2-7
CASSPRTEANTGELFF	TRBV7-3	TRBJ2-2
CASSVGGAMNTEAFF	TRBV9	TRBJ1-1
CASSLGQGANSGANVLTF	TRBV5-1	TRBJ2-6
CASSYSRQSEAFF	TRBV6-6	TRBJ1-1
CASSKRQGAREKLFF	TRBV13	TRBJ1-4
CASSWDTEAFF	TRBV6-1	TRBJ1-1
CASSPDSNQPQHF	TRBV5-4	TRBJ1-5
CASSLEVRMDTQYF	TRBV11-2	TRBJ2-3
CASSSTGVGSYNEQFF	TRBV7-3	TRBJ2-1
CASSGQTGSIEPQHF	TRBV2	TRBJ1-5
CASRGTQRPFF	TRBV2	TRBJ2-1
CASSREGPYEQYF	TRBV18	TRBJ2-7
CASSQGGAGWETQYF	TRBV6-5	TRBJ2-5
CASSLEWSTDTQYF	TRBV11-2	TRBJ2-3
CASSSPSAAYEQYF	TRBV11-2	TRBJ2-7